This TCR beta chain was sequenced during a study of blood T cells in healthy people across ages. The overall study: The capture of about one barcoded beta molecule per two T cells was achieved by template switching.

Study-level results: Versus aged donors, long-lived donors had higher diversity and more naive CD4+ cells. Among T cells, TCR beta diversity per million cells dropped roughly linearly as age rose. It was held that the diversity estimates obtained from one million T cells were underestimates.

CDR1 and CDR2 from the germline V gene are KGHDR and SFDVKD. This CDR3 has 16 amino acids. Deletions cut 4 bases from V and 4 bases from J, with 16 bases between. About this clonotype itself: What it binds is unknown.

The second PCR ran about 6 to 12 cycles with a sample-barcoded 5' primer and J-beta primers. MiXCR, run by TCRdb on the 5' RACE reads, gives a single entry per CDR3 protein. Seen here are roughly 1.5 million distinct CDR3 sequences, approximately 39% observed once, and the top ten hold roughly 3.7%. The rearrangement links TRBV24-1 to TRBJ2-1; TRBD1 or TRBD2 may be the D gene (5 bases each). The sequence was collected from a woman between 18 and 29 years old in good health. The specimen sequenced was blood. In nucleotides, the CDR3 is TGTGCCACCAGTGAGGAGAAGGGGAGAAGATACAATGAGCAGTTCTTC. Its translation: CATSEEKGRRYNEQFF.